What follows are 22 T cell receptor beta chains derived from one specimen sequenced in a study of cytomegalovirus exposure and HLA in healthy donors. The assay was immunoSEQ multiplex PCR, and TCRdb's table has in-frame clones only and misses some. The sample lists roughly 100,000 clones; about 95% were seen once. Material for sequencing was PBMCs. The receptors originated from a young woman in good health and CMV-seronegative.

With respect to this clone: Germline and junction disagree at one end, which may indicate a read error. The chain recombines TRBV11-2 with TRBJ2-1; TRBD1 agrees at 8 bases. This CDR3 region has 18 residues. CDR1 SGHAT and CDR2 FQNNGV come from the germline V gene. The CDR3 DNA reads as TGTGCCAGCAGCTTAGGGGAAGGCAGGGGGCTCTCCTCCAATGAGCAGTTCTTC. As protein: CASSLGEGRGLSSNEQFF.

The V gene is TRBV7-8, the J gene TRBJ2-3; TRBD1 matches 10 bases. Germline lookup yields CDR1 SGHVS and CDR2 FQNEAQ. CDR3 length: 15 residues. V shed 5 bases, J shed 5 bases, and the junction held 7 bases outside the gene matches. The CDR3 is CASSKRQGAEDTQYF. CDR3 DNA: TGTGCCAGCAGCAAGAGACAGGGGGCGGAAGATACGCAGTATTTT.

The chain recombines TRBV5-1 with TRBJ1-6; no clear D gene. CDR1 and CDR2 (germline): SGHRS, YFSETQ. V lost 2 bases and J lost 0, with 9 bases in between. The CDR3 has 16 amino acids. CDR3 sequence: CASSFGESSYNSPLHF. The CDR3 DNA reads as TGCGCCAGCAGCTTCGGGGAAAGCTCCTATAATTCACCCCTCCACTTT.

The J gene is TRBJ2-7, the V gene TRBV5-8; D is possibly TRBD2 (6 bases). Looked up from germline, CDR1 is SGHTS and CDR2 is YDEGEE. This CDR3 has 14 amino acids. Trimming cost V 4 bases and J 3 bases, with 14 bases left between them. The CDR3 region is CASSGTPPVYEQYF. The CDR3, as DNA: TGTGCCAGCAGCGGGACTCCACCGGTCTACGAGCAGTACTTC.

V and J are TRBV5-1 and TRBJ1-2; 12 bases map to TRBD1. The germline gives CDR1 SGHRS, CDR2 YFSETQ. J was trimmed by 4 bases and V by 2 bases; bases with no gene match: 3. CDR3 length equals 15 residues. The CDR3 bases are TGCGCCAGCAGCTTTGGGACAGGGGGCGTCTATGGCTACACCTTC. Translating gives CASSFGTGGVYGYTF.

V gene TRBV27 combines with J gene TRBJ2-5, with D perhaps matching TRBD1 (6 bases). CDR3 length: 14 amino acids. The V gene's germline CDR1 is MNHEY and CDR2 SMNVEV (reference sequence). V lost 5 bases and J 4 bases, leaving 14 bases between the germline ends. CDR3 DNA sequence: TGTGCCAGCAGTCCTCAGGGGTTTGGAGAGACCCAGTACTTC. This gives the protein CASSPQGFGETQYF.

CDR3 protein: CASSPGQQNTEAFF. Here the CDR3 DNA reads TGTGCCAGTAGCCCCGGACAGCAGAACACTGAAGCTTTCTTT. This chain links TRBV19 with TRBJ1-1; a weak D match, TRBD1 (6 bases). V lost 6 bases, J lost 1 base, and 12 bases lay in between. The CDR3 spans 14 residues. The V gene's germline CDR1 is LNHDA and CDR2 SQIVND (reference sequence).

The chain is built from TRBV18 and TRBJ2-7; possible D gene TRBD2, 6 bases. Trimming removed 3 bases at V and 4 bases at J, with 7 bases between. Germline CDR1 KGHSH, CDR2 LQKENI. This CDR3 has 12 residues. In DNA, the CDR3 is TGTGCCAGCTCACCGGACTATTACGAGCAGTACTTC. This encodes CASSPDYYEQYF.

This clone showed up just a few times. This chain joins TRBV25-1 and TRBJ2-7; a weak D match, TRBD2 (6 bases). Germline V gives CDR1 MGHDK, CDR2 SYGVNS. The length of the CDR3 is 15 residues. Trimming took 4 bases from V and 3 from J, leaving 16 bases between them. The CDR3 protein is CASSVSGEELYEQYF. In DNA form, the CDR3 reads TGTGCCAGCAGTGTATCGGGGGAGGAACTCTACGAGCAGTACTTC.

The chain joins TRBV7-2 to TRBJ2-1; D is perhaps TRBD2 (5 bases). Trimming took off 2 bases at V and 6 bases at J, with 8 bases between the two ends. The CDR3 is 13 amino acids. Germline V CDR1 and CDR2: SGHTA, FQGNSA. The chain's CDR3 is CASSLRGANEQFF. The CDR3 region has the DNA TGTGCCAGCAGCTTACGGGGAGCCAATGAGCAGTTCTTC.

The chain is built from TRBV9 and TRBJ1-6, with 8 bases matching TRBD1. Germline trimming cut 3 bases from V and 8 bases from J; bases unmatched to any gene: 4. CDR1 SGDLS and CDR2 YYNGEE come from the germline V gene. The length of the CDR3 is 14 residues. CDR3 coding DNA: TGTGCCAGCAGCGCCGGGACAGGATATTCACCCCTCCACTTT. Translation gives CASSAGTGYSPLHF.

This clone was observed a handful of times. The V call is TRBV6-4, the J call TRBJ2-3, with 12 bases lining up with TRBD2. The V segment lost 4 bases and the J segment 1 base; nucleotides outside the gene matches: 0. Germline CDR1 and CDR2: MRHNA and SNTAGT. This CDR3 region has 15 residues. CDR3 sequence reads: CASSGLAGGTDTQYF. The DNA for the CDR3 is TGTGCCAGCAGTGGACTAGCGGGGGGCACAGATACGCAGTATTTT.

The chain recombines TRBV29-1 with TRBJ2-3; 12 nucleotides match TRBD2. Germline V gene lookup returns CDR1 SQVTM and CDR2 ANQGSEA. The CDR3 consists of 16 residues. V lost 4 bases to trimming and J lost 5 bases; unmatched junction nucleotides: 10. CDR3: CSVVIGLAGLKDTQYF. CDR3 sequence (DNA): TGCAGCGTTGTTATCGGACTAGCGGGACTCAAAGATACGCAGTATTTT.

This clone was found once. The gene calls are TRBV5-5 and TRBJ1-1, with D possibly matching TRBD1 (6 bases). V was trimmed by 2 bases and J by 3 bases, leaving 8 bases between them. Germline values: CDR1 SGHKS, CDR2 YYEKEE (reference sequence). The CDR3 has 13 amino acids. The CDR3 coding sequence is TGTGCCAGCAGCTTATCAGGGGACACTGAAGCTTTCTTT. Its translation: CASSLSGDTEAFF.

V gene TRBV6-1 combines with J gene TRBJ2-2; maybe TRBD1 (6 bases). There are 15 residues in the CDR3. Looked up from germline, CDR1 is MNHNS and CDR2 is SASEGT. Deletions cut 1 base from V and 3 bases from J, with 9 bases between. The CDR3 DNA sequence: TGTGCCAGCAGTGAAGGGACAGCCGACACCGGGGAGCTGTTTTTT. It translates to CASSEGTADTGELFF.

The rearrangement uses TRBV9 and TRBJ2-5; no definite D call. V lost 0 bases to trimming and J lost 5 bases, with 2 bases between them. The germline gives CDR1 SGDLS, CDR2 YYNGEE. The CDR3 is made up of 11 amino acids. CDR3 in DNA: TGTGCCAGCAGCGTAGCTGAGACCCAGTACTTC. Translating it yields CASSVAETQYF.

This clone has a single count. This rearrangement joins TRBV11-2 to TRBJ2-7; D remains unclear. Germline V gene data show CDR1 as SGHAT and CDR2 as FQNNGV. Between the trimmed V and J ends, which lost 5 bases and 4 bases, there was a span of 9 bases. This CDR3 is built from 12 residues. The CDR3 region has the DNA TGTGCCAGCAGCGTACCCCGGTACGAGCAGTACTTC. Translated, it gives CASSVPRYEQYF.

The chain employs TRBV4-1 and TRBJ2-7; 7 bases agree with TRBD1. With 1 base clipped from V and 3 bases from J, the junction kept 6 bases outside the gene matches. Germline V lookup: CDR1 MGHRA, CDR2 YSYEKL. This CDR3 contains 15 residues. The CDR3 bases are TGCGCCAGCAGCCAAGCTGAGGGGGCTGTCTACGAGCAGTACTTC. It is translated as CASSQAEGAVYEQYF.

Written as DNA, the CDR3 is TGTGCCAGCAGCCTAACAGGGTCTGAAGCTTTCTTT. The encoded protein is CASSLTGSEAFF. The gene calls are TRBV6-5 and TRBJ1-1, with D possibly being TRBD1 (6 bases). Deletions cut 6 bases from V and 6 bases from J, with 11 bases between. CDR1 and CDR2 from the germline V gene are MNHEY and SVGAGI. The CDR3 extends over 12 amino acids.

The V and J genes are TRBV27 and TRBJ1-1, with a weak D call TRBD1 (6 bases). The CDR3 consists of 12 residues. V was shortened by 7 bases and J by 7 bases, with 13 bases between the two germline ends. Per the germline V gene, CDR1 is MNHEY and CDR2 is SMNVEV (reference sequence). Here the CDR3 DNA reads TGTGCCAGCAATTCAGGGGCTGGTGAAGCTTTCTTT. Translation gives CASNSGAGEAFF.

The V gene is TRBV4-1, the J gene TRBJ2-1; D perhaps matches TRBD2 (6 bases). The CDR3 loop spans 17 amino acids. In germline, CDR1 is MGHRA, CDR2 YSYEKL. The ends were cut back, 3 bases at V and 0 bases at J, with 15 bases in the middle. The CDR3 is CASSHERLVSSYNEQFF. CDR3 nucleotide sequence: TGCGCCAGCAGCCATGAACGACTAGTGAGCTCCTACAATGAGCAGTTCTTC.

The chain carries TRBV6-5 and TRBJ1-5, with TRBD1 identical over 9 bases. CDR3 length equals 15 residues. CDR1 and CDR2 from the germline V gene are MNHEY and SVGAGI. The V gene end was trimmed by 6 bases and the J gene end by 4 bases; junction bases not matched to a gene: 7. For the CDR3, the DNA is TGTGCCAGCAGCTTTGGACAGGGGACTAATCAGCCCCAGCATTTT. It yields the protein CASSFGQGTNQPQHF.